The present TCR beta chain was sequenced within a study of vaccination effects on CD4 cells after COVID-19. Comments on this clone: Its antigen is currently unknown.

The germline CDR1 and CDR2 sequences are SGHTS and YDEGEE. Between the trimmed V and J ends, which lost 7 bases and 0 bases, there was a span of 18 bases. This CDR3 has 16 amino acids. Scientists isolated CD4+ T cells after a roughly 10-day culture period ended. All study participants received two doses of BNT162b2 or mRNA-1273 vaccine. Assay: immunoSEQ multiplex PCR; the TCRdb copy retains only in-frame clones and omits some. The data show tens of thousands of clones, with 74% seen just once and approximately 2% held by the top ten. The chain couples TRBV5-8 to TRBJ2-3, with D maybe TRBD2 (6 bases). The sample here was CD4+ T cells from PBMCs cultured without peptide, taken after COVID-19 vaccination. The clonotype was recovered from a human donor who received a COVID-19 vaccine. The CDR3 region is CASPVAVAASTDTQYF. Written as DNA, the CDR3 is TGTGCCAGCCCCGTCGCCGTAGCGGCTAGCACAGATACGCAGTATTTT.